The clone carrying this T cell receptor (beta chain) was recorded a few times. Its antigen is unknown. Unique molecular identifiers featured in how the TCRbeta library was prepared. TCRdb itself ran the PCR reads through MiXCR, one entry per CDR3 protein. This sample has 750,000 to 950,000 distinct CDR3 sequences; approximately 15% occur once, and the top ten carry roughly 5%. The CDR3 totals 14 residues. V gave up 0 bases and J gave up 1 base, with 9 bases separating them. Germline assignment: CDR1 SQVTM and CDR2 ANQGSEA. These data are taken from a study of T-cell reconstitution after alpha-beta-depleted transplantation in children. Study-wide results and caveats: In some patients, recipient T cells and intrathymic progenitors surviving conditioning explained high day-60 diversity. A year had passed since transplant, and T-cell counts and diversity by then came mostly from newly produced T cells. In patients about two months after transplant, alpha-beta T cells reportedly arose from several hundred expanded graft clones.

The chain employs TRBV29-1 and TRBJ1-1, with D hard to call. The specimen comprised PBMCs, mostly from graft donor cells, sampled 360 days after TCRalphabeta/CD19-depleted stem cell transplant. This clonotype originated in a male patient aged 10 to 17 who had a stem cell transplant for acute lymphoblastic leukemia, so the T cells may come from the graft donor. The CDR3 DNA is TGCAGCGTTGAAGATTTTACCCGGAACACTGAAGCTTTCTTT. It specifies CSVEDFTRNTEAFF.